This TCR beta chain was captured in a study of blood T cell dynamics during melanoma immunotherapy. Germline V gene lookup returns CDR1 SGHAT and CDR2 FQNNGV. V lost 5 bases, J lost 0 bases, and 13 bases lay in between. The CDR3 runs 15 residues. Clones were read by immunoSEQ multiplex PCR, and TCRdb kept only the in-frame ones, dropping some. This sample carries 4,500 or so clones, over 70% of them seen once, and the ten largest clones take 55%. The time point was: week 3, after first cycle of checkpoint inhibitor. The TCR comes from a human donor with melanoma. Sequences were derived from blood, sampled from a patient treated with checkpoint blockade. The chain recombines TRBV11-2 with TRBJ1-1; D remains unclear. The CDR3 region has the DNA TGTGCCAGCAGCCCCAGAGGGTGGTTGAACACTGAAGCTTTCTTT. Translating gives CASSPRGWLNTEAFF.